This passage covers 31 T cell receptor beta chains from one sample sequenced in a study of T-cell memory formation after mild COVID-19. TCRdb itself ran the 5' RACE reads through MiXCR, one entry per CDR3 protein. The sample contains about 350,000 distinct CDR3 sequences, about an eighth of which appear only once. The specimen was PBMCs or a T cell subset sorted from them (not recorded which). The receptors stem from a man in his late teens or twenties who had mild COVID-19 (a few samples of this study predate the infection). Cell type and time point are not known.

CDR3 nucleotide sequence: TGTGCCAGCAGTAGAGGGGAGGGGATGAACACTGAAGCTTTCTTT. Translation: CASSRGEGMNTEAFF. The V and J genes are TRBV6-5 and TRBJ1-1, with D maybe TRBD1 (5 bases). The CDR3 runs 15 residues. Germline values: CDR1 MNHEY, CDR2 SVGAGI. The germline V and J ends were trimmed by 5 bases and 0 bases, with 13 bases remaining between them.

CDR3 nucleotide sequence: TGTGCCAGCAGCTCCACTGACCTAGCGGGGACAAGGGGCAAAAACATTCAGTACTTC. Amino acids: CASSSTDLAGTRGKNIQYF. The chain recombines TRBV7-9 with TRBJ2-4, with 9 bases fitting TRBD2. This CDR3 comprises 19 residues. The V gene end was trimmed by 4 bases and the J gene end by 3 bases; junction bases not matched to a gene: 16. The germline gives CDR1 SEHNR, CDR2 FQNEAQ (reference sequence). The variable domain in full, completed from reference TRBV7-9 and TRBJ2-4, reads DTGVSQNPRHKITKRGQNVTFRCDPISEHNRLYWYRQTLGQGPEFLTYFQNEAQLEKSRLLSDRFSAERPKGSFSTLEIQRTEQGDSAMYLCASSSTDLAGTRGKNIQYFGAGTRLSVL.

In its sample, this clonotype was seen once. A single base separates this from a much larger clone, so it may be a read error. The chain couples TRBV5-1 to TRBJ1-1; maybe TRBD1 (5 bases). This CDR3 spans 15 amino acids. Germline loops: CDR1 SGHRS, CDR2 YFSETQ. This chain's CDR3 is CASNLGGADDTEAFF. For the CDR3, the DNA is TGCGCCAGCAACTTGGGAGGGGCGGACGACACTGAAGCTTTCTTT.

Many counts were recorded for this clonotype. The gene calls are TRBV7-2 and TRBJ2-7; the match to TRBD2 covers 10 bases. With V trimmed by 8 bases and J by 3 bases, 7 bases remained unmatched. The length of the CDR3 is 14 residues. CDR1 and CDR2 from the germline V gene are SGHTA and FQGNSA. In nucleotides, the CDR3 is TGTGCCAGCGGAATAGCGGGGGGTGGCTACGAGCAGTACTTC. Translating gives CASGIAGGGYEQYF.

This clonotype was picked up a small number of times. The CDR3 bases are TGTGCCAGCAAAGTTATGGGGGCGGAGGATACGCAGTATTTT. Its translation is CASKVMGAEDTQYF. This chain links TRBV7-2 with TRBJ2-3; possibly TRBD1 for D (6 bases). V lost 7 bases to trimming and J lost 6 bases, with 17 bases between them. The CDR3 is made up of 14 amino acids. CDR1 and CDR2 (germline): SGHTA, FQGNSA.

This clonotype was detected a few times. The chain joins TRBV7-9 to TRBJ1-1; D unclear. Germline V gives CDR1 SEHNR, CDR2 FQNEAQ (reference sequence). The CDR3 consists of 15 residues. V was cut by 5 bases and J by 0 bases, with 13 bases left in between. The CDR3 loop reads CASSVYRDMNTEAFF. In nucleotides, the CDR3 is TGTGCCAGCAGCGTCTACAGAGACATGAACACTGAAGCTTTCTTT.

V and J are TRBV4-2 and TRBJ1-3; D not resolved. Germline-derived CDR1 and CDR2 are LGHNA and YNFKEQ. The CDR3 has 13 residues. V was shortened by 3 bases and J by 2 bases, with 5 bases between the two germline ends. The CDR3 sequence is CASSHTAGNTIYF. CDR3 in DNA: TGTGCCAGCAGCCATACGGCTGGAAACACCATATATTTT.

This clonotype was picked up many times. This rearrangement joins TRBV7-9 to TRBJ2-1; possibly TRBD2 for D (6 bases). Trimming cost V 5 bases and J 4 bases, with 9 bases left between them. The CDR3 is 13 residues long. The germline V gene has CDR1 SEHNR and CDR2 FQNEAQ (reference sequence). CDR3 amino acids: CASSTGTYNEQFF. CDR3 DNA: TGTGCCAGCAGCACCGGGACTTACAATGAGCAGTTCTTC.

This chain links TRBV10-3 with TRBJ2-3; 10 bases line up with TRBD2. This CDR3 is 17 amino acids long. Per germline, CDR1 ENHRY and CDR2 SYGVKD. After removal of 4 bases from V and 0 bases from J, the junction contained 7 bases not matched to a gene. The CDR3 nucleotides are TGTGCCATCAGTGGCGGGACTAGCGACAATAGCACAGATACGCAGTATTTT. This translates into CAISGGTSDNSTDTQYF.

There are a few counts of this clonotype. The J gene is TRBJ2-3, the V gene TRBV7-3; maybe TRBD2 (6 bases). V lost 4 bases and J 1 base, leaving 18 bases between the germline ends. Germline V gene data show CDR1 as SGHTA and CDR2 as FQGTGA. This CDR3 is 17 amino acids long. The chain's CDR3 is CASSSPSSSERTDTQYF. The CDR3, as DNA: TGTGCCAGCAGCTCCCCATCCTCTAGCGAACGCACAGATACGCAGTATTTT.

The chain employs TRBV10-3 and TRBJ1-6; no definite D call. Trimming pared 8 bases from V and 0 bases from J, leaving 5 bases between. There are 13 residues in the CDR3. Germline lookup yields CDR1 ENHRY and CDR2 SYGVKD. CDR3 sequence: CAIAGSYNSPLHF. The CDR3 DNA is TGTGCCATCGCCGGCTCCTATAATTCACCCCTCCACTTT.

V is TRBV6-5 and J is TRBJ1-1, with no clear D. CDR3 length equals 15 residues. Germline CDR1 is MNHEY and CDR2 is SVGAGI. Trimming cost V 4 bases and J 4 bases, with 16 bases left between them. In DNA, the CDR3 is TGTGCCAGCAGTTTGGCACCGGCGGGCGGCACTGAAGCTTTCTTT. It yields the protein CASSLAPAGGTEAFF.

The table lists this clonotype with a few counts. This chain links TRBV7-9 with TRBJ2-1; 7 positions match TRBD1. V gave up 9 bases and J gave up 1 base; unmatched junction bases: 3. CDR3 length equals 13 residues. CDR1 and CDR2 (germline): SEHNR, FQNEAQ (reference sequence). The CDR3 nucleotides read TGTGCCAGTACGGGACAGTCCTACAATGAGCAGTTCTTC. Translating it yields CASTGQSYNEQFF.

This clonotype was seen more than once but under ten times. V is TRBV7-9 and J is TRBJ1-1; D not certain. There are 15 residues in the CDR3. Germline V gene data show CDR1 as SEHNR and CDR2 as FQNEAQ (reference sequence). The V end lost 1 base, the J end lost 0 bases, and 9 bases lay between the germline ends. The DNA for the CDR3 is TGTGCCAGCAGCTTAGTATCCGGCATGAACACTGAAGCTTTCTTT. It yields the protein CASSLVSGMNTEAFF.

This clonotype was recorded at least ten times. The V gene is TRBV12-3 or TRBV12-4, the J gene TRBJ2-7, with TRBD2 as a possible D gene (5 bases). The CDR3 covers 14 residues. V was shortened by 5 bases and J by 6 bases, with 17 bases between the two germline ends. CDR3 nucleotide sequence: TGTGCCAGCAGTAACCGGGATCGTGGGTCCGAGCAGTACTTC. Translating it yields CASSNRDRGSEQYF.

CDR3 in DNA: TGTGCCAGCAGCATAGGACTGGTTCAAGAGCAGTACTTC. Its translation: CASSIGLVQEQYF. The chain joins TRBV7-9 to TRBJ2-7; the D gene is possibly TRBD2 (5 bases). V lost 5 bases and J 7 bases, leaving 15 bases between the germline ends. Germline V gene data show CDR1 as SEHNR and CDR2 as FQNEAQ (reference sequence). This CDR3 is 13 amino acids long.

The rearrangement joins TRBV5-5 to TRBJ1-1; D remains ambiguous. The germline CDR1 and CDR2 sequences are SGHKS and YYEKEE (reference sequence). Trimming cost V 5 bases and J 2 bases, with 10 bases left between them. The CDR3 covers 13 residues. CDR3 protein: CASSTVINTEAFF. CDR3 DNA sequence: TGTGCCAGCAGTACAGTGATCAACACTGAAGCTTTCTTT.

The CDR3, as DNA: TGTGCCAGCAGCTCTCTCCGTACCGGGGAGCTGTTTTTT. It yields the protein CASSSLRTGELFF. The genes are TRBV11-2 and TRBJ2-2; D is unclear. V shed 4 bases and J shed 5 bases, with 8 bases lying between them. This CDR3 has 13 residues. CDR1 is SGHAT and CDR2 is FQNNGV in the germline V gene.

The table lists this clonotype with a few counts. J is TRBJ2-1 and V is TRBV4-3, with 9 positions matching TRBD1. V lost 8 bases, J lost 8 bases, and 13 bases stayed unmatched. Germline V gene sequence: CDR1 LGHNA, CDR2 YSLEER. This CDR3 contains 15 residues. CDR3 nucleotides: TGCGCCAGCGCCCTGGACAGGGGAATCGTTTATGAGCAGTTCTTC. Amino acids: CASALDRGIVYEQFF.

In its sample, this clonotype was seen many times. The chain couples TRBV12-3 or TRBV12-4 to TRBJ2-3; D unclear. The V and J ends lost 6 bases and 1 base respectively, with 11 bases between them. The CDR3 runs 14 residues. For the CDR3, the DNA is TGTGCCAGCAGAACCGGGTTGGGCACAGATACGCAGTATTTT. Protein product: CASRTGLGTDTQYF.

V gene TRBV4-1 combines with J gene TRBJ2-1; D ambiguous. The V end was cut by 4 bases, the J end by 5 bases, with 12 bases between. CDR1 and CDR2 (germline): MGHRA, YSYEKL. The CDR3 consists of 14 residues. CDR3 sequence (DNA): TGCGCCAGCAGCCGGTCGAACGGAGACAATGAGCAGTTCTTC. It translates to CASSRSNGDNEQFF.

This rearrangement joins TRBV4-2 to TRBJ2-2; 11 bases fit TRBD1. This CDR3 contains 15 residues. V shed 6 bases and J 6 bases; nucleotides not matched to a gene: 6. Germline V gives CDR1 LGHNA, CDR2 YNFKEQ. The CDR3 bases are TGTGCCAGCAGACGGACAGGGGGCAGGTCCGGGGAGCTGTTTTTT. It codes for CASRRTGGRSGELFF.

This clonotype was counted at least ten times. The chain carries TRBV7-2 and TRBJ1-2, with D maybe TRBD1 (5 bases). This CDR3 spans 14 amino acids. Germline loops: CDR1 SGHTA, CDR2 FQGNSA. V was shortened by 5 bases and J by 8 bases, with 18 bases between the two germline ends. CDR3 sequence reads: CASSPGAESRGYTF. CDR3 nucleotide sequence: TGTGCCAGCAGCCCCGGGGCTGAAAGTCGGGGCTACACCTTC.

The chain couples TRBV24-1 to TRBJ2-1, with a possible D match to TRBD1 (5 bases). The CDR3 extends over 16 amino acids. Between the trimmed V and J ends, which lost 4 bases and 0 bases, there was a span of 12 bases. Germline CDR1 and CDR2: KGHDR and SFDVKD. The CDR3 is CATSEQTVSSYNEQFF. CDR3 coding DNA: TGTGCCACCAGTGAGCAGACAGTGAGCTCCTACAATGAGCAGTTCTTC.

This clonotype has a handful of counts. This sequence joins TRBV4-2 and TRBJ1-2; D remains ambiguous. Per germline, CDR1 LGHNA and CDR2 YNFKEQ. The CDR3 extends over 12 amino acids. Trimming took off 3 bases at V and 6 bases at J, with 8 bases between the two ends. This CDR3 reads CASSHDGNGYTF. As DNA, the CDR3 is TGTGCCAGCAGCCACGACGGCAATGGCTACACCTTC.

This clonotype was seen more than once but under ten times. The chain has TRBV3-1 and TRBJ1-4, with 10 bases identical to TRBD1. CDR1 and CDR2 (germline): LGHDT, YNNKEL (reference sequence). The CDR3 is 15 residues long. The trim removed 4 bases at V and 7 bases at J, leaving 6 bases unmatched. The CDR3 loop is CASSLPGQGSEKLFF. CDR3 nucleotides: TGTGCCAGCAGCCTGCCGGGACAGGGGAGTGAAAAACTGTTTTTT.

This clonotype was observed a handful of times. This chain joins TRBV24-1 and TRBJ2-1; no definite D call. The germline V and J ends were trimmed by 4 bases and 4 bases, with 7 bases remaining between them. In germline, CDR1 is KGHDR, CDR2 SFDVKD. The CDR3 loop spans 13 amino acids. CDR3: CATSDPVYNEQFF. CDR3 nucleotide sequence: TGTGCCACCAGTGACCCAGTTTACAATGAGCAGTTCTTC.

This clonotype was found many times. The chain recombines TRBV6-6 with TRBJ2-6; D remains ambiguous. Trimming shortened V by 11 bases and J by 2 bases, and 10 bases separated the two germline ends. Germline V CDR1 and CDR2: MNHNY, SVGAGI (reference sequence). This CDR3 is 13 amino acids long. DNA of the CDR3: TGTGCCTCCCAGGTGGCTGGGGCCAACGTCCTGACTTTC. This gives the protein CASQVAGANVLTF.

This clonotype has more than one count but fewer than ten. The chain joins TRBV4-1 to TRBJ1-4; D is unclear. V shed 4 bases and J shed 1 base, with 7 bases lying between them. This CDR3 region has 14 residues. Germline V gene data show CDR1 as MGHRA and CDR2 as YSYEKL. CDR3 bases: TGCGCCAGCAGCCCGAGGGTAACTAATGAAAAACTGTTTTTT. Its protein product is CASSPRVTNEKLFF.

This clonotype was observed a handful of times. J is TRBJ1-2 and V is TRBV27; D is unclear. This CDR3 has 13 residues. Trimming left V 5 bases short and J 4 bases short, with 11 bases between. From germline, CDR1 is MNHEY and CDR2 SMNVEV (reference sequence). The CDR3 here is CASSGVRSYGYTF. CDR3 DNA sequence: TGTGCCAGCAGTGGGGTGAGGAGCTATGGCTACACCTTC.

This clonotype was detected only a few times. The chain is built from TRBV5-5 and TRBJ2-5; 12 nucleotides line up with TRBD2. V was clipped by 5 bases and J by 4 bases; unmatched bases: 6. The CDR3 runs 15 residues. The germline gives CDR1 SGHKS, CDR2 YYEKEE (reference sequence). The CDR3 region is CASRQLAGGRETQYF. CDR3 DNA: TGTGCCAGCAGACAGCTAGCGGGGGGGCGAGAGACCCAGTACTTC.